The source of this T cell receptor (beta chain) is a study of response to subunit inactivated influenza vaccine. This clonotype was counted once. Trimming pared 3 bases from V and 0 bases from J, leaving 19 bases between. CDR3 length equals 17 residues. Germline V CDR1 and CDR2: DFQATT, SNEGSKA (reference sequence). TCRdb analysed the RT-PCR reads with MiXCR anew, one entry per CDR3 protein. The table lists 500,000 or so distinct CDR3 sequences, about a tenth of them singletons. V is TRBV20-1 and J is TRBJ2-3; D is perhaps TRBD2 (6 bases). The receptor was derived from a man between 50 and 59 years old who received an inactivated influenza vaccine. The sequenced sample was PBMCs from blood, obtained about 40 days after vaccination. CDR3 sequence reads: CSARRLQDYISTDTQYF. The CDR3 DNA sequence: TGCAGTGCTAGGAGGCTTCAGGACTATATCAGCACAGATACGCAGTATTTT.